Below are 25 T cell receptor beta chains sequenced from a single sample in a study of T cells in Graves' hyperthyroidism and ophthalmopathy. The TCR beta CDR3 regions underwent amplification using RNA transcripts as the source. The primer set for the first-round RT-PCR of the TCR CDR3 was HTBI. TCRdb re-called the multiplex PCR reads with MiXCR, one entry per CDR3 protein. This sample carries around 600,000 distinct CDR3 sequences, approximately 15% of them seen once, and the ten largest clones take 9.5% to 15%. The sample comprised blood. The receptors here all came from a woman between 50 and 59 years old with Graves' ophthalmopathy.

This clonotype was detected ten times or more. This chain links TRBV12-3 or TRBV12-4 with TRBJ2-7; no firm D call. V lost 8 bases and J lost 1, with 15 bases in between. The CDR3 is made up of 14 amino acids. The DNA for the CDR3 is TGTGCCAGCTCTTTCTTTGTAGGGTCCTACGAGCAGTACTTC. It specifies CASSFFVGSYEQYF.

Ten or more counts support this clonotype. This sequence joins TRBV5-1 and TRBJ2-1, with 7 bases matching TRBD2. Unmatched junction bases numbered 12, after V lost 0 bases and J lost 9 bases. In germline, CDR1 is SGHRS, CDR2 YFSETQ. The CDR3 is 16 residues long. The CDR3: CASSLGSGGSRGEQFF. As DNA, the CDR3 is TGCGCCAGCAGCTTGGGGTCTGGCGGGAGTCGGGGTGAGCAGTTCTTC.

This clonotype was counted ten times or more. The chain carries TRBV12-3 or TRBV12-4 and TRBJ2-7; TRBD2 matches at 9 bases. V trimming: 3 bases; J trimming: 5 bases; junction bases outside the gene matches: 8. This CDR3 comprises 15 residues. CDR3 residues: CASSFLTSGRHEQYF. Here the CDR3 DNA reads TGTGCCAGCAGTTTTCTGACTAGCGGAAGACACGAGCAGTACTTC.

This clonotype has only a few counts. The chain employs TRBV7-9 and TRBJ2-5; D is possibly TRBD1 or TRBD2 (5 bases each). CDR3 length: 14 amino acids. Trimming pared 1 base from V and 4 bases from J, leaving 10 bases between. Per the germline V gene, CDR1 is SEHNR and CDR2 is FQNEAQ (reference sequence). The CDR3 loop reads CASSLGGFPETQYF. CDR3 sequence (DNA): TGTGCCAGCAGCTTAGGGGGGTTCCCAGAGACCCAGTACTTC.

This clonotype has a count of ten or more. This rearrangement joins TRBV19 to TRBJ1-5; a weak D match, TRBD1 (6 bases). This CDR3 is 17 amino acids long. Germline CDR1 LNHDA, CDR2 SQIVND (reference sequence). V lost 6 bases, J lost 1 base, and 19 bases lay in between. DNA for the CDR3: TGTGCCAGTAGGCTGTCGGGGGGCGGGGGGAGCAATCAGCCCCAGCATTTT. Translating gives CASRLSGGGGSNQPQHF. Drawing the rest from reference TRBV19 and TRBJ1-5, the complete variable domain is DGGITQSPKYLFRKEGQNVTLSCEQNLNHDAMYWYRQDPGQGLRLIYYSQIVNDFQKGDIAEGYSVSREKKESFPLTVTSAQKNPTAFYLCASRLSGGGGSNQPQHFGDGTRLSIL.

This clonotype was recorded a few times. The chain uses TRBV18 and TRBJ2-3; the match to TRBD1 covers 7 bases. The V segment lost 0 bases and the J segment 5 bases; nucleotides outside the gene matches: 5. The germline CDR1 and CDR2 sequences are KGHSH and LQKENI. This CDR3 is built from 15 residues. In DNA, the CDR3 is TGTGCCAGCTCACCACCCCGACAGGGAATAGATACGCAGTATTTT. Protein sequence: CASSPPRQGIDTQYF.

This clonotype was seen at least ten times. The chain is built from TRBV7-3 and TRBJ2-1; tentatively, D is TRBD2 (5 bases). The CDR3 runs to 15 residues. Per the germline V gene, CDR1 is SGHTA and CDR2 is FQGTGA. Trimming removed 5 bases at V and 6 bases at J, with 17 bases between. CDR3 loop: CASSPTILGSNEQFF. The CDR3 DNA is TGTGCCAGCAGCCCGACTATACTAGGGTCCAATGAGCAGTTCTTC.

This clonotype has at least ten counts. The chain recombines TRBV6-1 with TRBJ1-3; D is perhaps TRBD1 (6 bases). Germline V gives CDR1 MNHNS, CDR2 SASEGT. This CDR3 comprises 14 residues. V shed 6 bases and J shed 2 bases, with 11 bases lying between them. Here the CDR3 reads CASSAQGTGNTIYF. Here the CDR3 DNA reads TGTGCCAGCAGCGCGCAGGGGACTGGAAACACCATATATTTT.

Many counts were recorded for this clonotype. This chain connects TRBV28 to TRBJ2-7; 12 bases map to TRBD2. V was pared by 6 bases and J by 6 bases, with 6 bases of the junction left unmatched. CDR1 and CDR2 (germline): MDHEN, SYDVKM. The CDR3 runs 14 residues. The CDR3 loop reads CASSSSGRASEQYF. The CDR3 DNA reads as TGTGCCAGCAGCTCTAGCGGGAGGGCCTCCGAGCAGTACTTC.

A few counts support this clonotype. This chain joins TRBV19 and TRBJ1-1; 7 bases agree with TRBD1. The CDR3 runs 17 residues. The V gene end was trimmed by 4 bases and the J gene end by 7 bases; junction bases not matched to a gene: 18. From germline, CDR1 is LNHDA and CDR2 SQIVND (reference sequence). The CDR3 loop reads CASSRIKGQIVGVEAFF. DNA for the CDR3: TGTGCCAGTAGTAGAATAAAGGGACAGATCGTTGGTGTTGAAGCTTTCTTT.

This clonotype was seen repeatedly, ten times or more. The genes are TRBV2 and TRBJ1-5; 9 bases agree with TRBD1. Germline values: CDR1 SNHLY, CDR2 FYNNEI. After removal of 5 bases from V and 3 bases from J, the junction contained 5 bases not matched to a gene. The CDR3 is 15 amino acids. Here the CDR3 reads CASSRGQGDNQPQHF. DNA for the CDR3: TGTGCCAGCAGTAGGGGACAGGGCGACAATCAGCCCCAGCATTTT.

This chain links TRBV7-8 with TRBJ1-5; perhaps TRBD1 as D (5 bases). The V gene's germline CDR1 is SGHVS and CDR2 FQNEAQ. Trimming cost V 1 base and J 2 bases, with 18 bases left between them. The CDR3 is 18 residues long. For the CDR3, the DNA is TGTGCCAGCAGCTTAGTCCGGGACCCGGGATGGGGCAATCAGCCCCAGCATTTT. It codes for CASSLVRDPGWGNQPQHF.

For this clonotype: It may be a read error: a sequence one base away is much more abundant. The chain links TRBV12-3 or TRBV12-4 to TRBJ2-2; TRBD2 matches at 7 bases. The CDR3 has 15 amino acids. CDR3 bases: TGTGCCAGCAGTTTATCTAGCGGCAACACCAGGGAGCTGTTTTTT. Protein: CASSLSSGNTRELFF.

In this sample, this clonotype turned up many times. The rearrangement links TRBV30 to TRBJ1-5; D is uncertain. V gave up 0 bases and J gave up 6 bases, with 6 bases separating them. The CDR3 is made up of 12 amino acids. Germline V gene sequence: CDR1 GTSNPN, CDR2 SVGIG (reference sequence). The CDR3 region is CAWSVRGQPQHF. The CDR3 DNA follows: TGTGCCTGGAGTGTACGTGGTCAGCCCCAGCATTTT.

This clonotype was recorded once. The CDR3 spells CSAREGSGKETQYF. DNA of the CDR3: TGCAGTGCTAGAGAAGGTAGCGGGAAGGAGACCCAGTACTTC. The V and J genes are TRBV20-1 and TRBJ2-5, with 8 bases matching TRBD2. Trimming cost V 0 bases and J 5 bases; bases outside gene matches: 5. The V gene's germline CDR1 is DFQATT and CDR2 SNEGSKA (reference sequence). This CDR3 region has 14 residues.

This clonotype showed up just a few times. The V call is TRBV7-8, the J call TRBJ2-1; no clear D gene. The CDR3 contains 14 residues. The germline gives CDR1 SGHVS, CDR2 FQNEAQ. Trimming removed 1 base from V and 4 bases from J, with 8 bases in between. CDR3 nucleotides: TGTGCCAGCAGCTTAGATGGGCTTTACAATGAGCAGTTCTTC. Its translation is CASSLDGLYNEQFF.

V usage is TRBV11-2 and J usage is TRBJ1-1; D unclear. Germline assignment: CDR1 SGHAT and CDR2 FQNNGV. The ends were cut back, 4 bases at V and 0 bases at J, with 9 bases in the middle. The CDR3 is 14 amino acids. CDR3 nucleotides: TGTGCCAGCAGCTCCTTGCGGATGAACACTGAAGCTTTCTTT. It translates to CASSSLRMNTEAFF.

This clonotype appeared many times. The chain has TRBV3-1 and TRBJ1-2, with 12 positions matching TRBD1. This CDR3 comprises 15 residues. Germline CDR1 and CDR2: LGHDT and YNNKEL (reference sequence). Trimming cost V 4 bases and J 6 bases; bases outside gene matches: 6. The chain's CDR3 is CASSPGQGAQNGYTF. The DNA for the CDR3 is TGTGCCAGCAGCCCGGGACAGGGGGCGCAAAATGGCTACACCTTC.

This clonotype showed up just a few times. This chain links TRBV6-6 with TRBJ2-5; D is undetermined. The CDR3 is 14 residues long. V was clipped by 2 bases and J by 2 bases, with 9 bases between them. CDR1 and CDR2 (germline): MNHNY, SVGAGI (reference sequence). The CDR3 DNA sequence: TGTGCCAGCAGTTACGGTGACTCTCAAGAGACCCAGTACTTC. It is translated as CASSYGDSQETQYF.

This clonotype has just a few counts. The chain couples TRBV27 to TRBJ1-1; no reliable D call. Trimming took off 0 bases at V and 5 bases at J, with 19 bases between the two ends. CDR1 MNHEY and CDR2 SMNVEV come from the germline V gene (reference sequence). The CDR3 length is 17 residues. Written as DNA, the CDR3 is TGTGCCAGCAGTTTATCAAGTTCGGGCGAGGGAAATACTGAAGCTTTCTTT. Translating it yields CASSLSSSGEGNTEAFF.

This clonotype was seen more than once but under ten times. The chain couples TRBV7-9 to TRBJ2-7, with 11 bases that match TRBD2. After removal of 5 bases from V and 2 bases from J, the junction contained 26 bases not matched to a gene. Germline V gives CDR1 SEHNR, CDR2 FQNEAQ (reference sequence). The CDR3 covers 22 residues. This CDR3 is CASSPKGDKTGTSGSTPYEQYF. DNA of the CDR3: TGTGCCAGCAGCCCAAAGGGGGACAAGACCGGGACTAGCGGTTCCACTCCCTACGAGCAGTACTTC.

CDR3 coding DNA: TGTGCCAGCAGCCCATCCCCCTTTAGCGGGAGGGCGGGTGAGACCCAGTACTTC. This sequence encodes CASSPSPFSGRAGETQYF. The chain employs TRBV4-2 and TRBJ2-5; 11 bases agree with TRBD2. This CDR3 contains 18 residues. Trimming at V came to 4 bases and at J to 5 bases, leaving 15 bases not matched to a gene. Germline V gene data show CDR1 as LGHNA and CDR2 as YNFKEQ.

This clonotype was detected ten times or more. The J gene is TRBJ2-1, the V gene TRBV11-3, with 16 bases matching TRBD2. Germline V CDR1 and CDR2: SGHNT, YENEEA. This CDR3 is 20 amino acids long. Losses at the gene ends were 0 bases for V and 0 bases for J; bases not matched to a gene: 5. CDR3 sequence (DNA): TGTGCCAGCAGCTTAGATTGGGGACTAGCGGGAGGGAGCTCCTACAATGAGCAGTTCTTC. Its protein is CASSLDWGLAGGSSYNEQFF. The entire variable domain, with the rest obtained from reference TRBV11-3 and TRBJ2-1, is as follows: EAGVVQSPRYKIIEKKQPVAFWCNPISGHNTLYWYLQNLGQGPELLIRYENEEAVDDSQLPKDRFSAERLKGVDSTLKIQPAELGDSAVYLCASSLDWGLAGGSSYNEQFFGPGTRLTVL.

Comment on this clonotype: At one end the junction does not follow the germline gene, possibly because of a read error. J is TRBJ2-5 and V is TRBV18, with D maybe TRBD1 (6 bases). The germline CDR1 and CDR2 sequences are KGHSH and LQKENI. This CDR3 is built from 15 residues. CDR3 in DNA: TGTGCCAGCTCCCCCAAGGGGGTAAACCAAGAGGCCCAGTACTTC. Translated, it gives CASSPKGVNQEAQYF.

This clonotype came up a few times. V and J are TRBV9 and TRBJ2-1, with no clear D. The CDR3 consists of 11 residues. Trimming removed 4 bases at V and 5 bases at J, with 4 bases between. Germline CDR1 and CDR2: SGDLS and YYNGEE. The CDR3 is CASSIDNEQFF. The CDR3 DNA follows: TGTGCCAGCAGCATCGACAATGAGCAGTTCTTC. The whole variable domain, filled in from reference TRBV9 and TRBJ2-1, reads DSGVTQTPKHLITATGQRVTLRCSPRSGDLSVYWYQQSLDQGLQFLIQYYNGEERAKGNILERFSAQQFPDLHSELNLSSLELGDSALYFCASSIDNEQFFGPGTRLTVL.